This T cell receptor beta chain appears in the sequencing data of a study of blood T cell repertoires in COVID-19. As for the study in general: Specimens from acute and convalescent COVID-19 originated in the United States, Italy and Spain. T cells, B-cell-depleted T cells, or PBMCs provided the cDNA or gDNA that served as material.

This clone showed up just once. The CDR3 length is 15 residues. The V and J ends lost 1 base and 1 base respectively, with 10 bases between them. Germline V gene sequence: CDR1 LGHNA, CDR2 YNFKEQ. Original methodology: Reference gene primer amplification yielded estimated nucleated cell counts. Using immunoSEQ multiplex PCR, the repertoire was profiled, and TCRdb retains in-frame clones only, with some absent. The V and J calls and clone size were taken over from that table, and D and trimming were inferred from the DNA. The repertoire holds about 120,000 clones, with 65% to 80% as singletons. The chain has TRBV4-2 and TRBJ1-1; the D gene is possibly TRBD1 (5 bases). The specimen was peripheral blood. The clonotype comes from a human donor with acute or convalescent COVID-19. The donor label of this sample is uncertain. CDR3 DNA: TGTGCCAGCAGCCAAGCCCCAGACAGGAACACTGAAGCTTTCTTT. As protein: CASSQAPDRNTEAFF.